The clone carrying this T cell receptor beta chain was detected a few times. The data derive from a study of T-cell memory formation after mild COVID-19. Per germline, CDR1 ENHRY and CDR2 SYGVKD. This CDR3 has 15 amino acids. V dropped 2 bases and J dropped 10; count of bases not matched to a gene: 11. TCRdb reprocessed the 5' RACE reads via MiXCR and lists one record per CDR3 protein. The sample includes about 250,000 distinct CDR3 sequences, over 15% of them seen just once. The specimen was PBMCs or a T cell subset sorted from them (not recorded which). This sequence joins TRBV10-3 and TRBJ2-1; TRBD2 agrees at 7 bases. The sequence was collected from an adult woman who had mild COVID-19 (a few samples of this study predate the infection). Cell type and time point are not known. The CDR3 sequence is CAISESGATTMEQFF. As DNA, the CDR3 is TGTGCCATCAGTGAGAGCGGGGCCACTACAATGGAGCAGTTCTTC.